This T cell receptor beta chain is from a study of beta chain features in type 1 diabetes. Expressed TCRB transcripts were sequenced after all isolated RNA was converted to cDNA. Assay used: immunoSEQ multiplex PCR; TCRdb lists only in-frame clones, some missing. Of 300,000 to 400,000 clones in the sample, roughly 12% were seen once. The ends were cut back, 8 bases at V and 0 bases at J, with 14 bases in the middle. CDR1 is SNHLY and CDR2 is FYNNEI in the germline V gene. CDR3 length: 15 amino acids. This receptor was obtained from a man aged 18-30 years in good health. The rearrangement links TRBV2 to TRBJ2-4; the D is unclear. The sequenced sample was naive CD4+ T cells from blood. In DNA form, the CDR3 reads TGTGCCAGCGGTTCTCCACTTTTAGCCAAAAACATTCAGTACTTC. It yields the protein CASGSPLLAKNIQYF.